The clone carrying this T cell receptor beta chain was recorded once. This sample was included in a study of blood T cell repertoires in COVID-19. Germline V gene data show CDR1 as SGHRS and CDR2 as YFSETQ. With 1 base removed from V and 10 bases from J, the gap between germline ends came to 23 bases. This CDR3 contains 17 residues. Repertoires were generated with immunoSEQ multiplex PCR, while TCRdb's copy carries only in-frame clones and drops some. This repertoire shows around 83,000 clones, about nine tenths found once; its top ten account for 27%. The sample consisted of peripheral blood. This TCR was sampled from a middle-aged man with active or convalescent COVID-19. J is TRBJ1-4 and V is TRBV5-1; D is possibly TRBD1 (5 bases). The DNA of the CDR3 is TGCGCCAGCAGCTTGCAACGAGTACAGACCACCGGGGGAAAACTGTTTTTT. Protein sequence: CASSLQRVQTTGGKLFF.